These T cell receptor beta chains were read from a single sample in a study of blood T cells in healthy people across ages. TCRdb used MiXCR to reprocess the 5' RACE reads, holding one entry per CDR3 protein. The repertoire includes more than 700,000 distinct CDR3 sequences, roughly 53% of them detected once, and roughly two fifths sits in the top ten. The sequenced material came from blood. Every receptor here comes from an older man in good health. Each CDR3 is given without its conserved first and last residue.

v_call: TRBV6-5
cdr3_length: 12
j_call: TRBJ2-5
cdr3_aa: ASSQLAGVREQY

v_call: TRBV28
cdr3_length: 13
j_call: TRBJ2-7
cdr3_aa: ASRPTSGGSYEQY

v_call: TRBV27
cdr3_length: 12
j_call: TRBJ2-7
cdr3_aa: ASSPVGGVREQY

v_call: TRBV28
cdr3_length: 13
j_call: TRBJ2-1
cdr3_aa: ASSLGRGNYNEQF

v_call: TRBV3-1
cdr3_length: 10
j_call: TRBJ2-1
cdr3_aa: ATADLFSEQF

v_call: TRBV9
cdr3_length: 10
j_call: TRBJ2-3
cdr3_aa: ASSDTGLTQY

v_call: TRBV6-6
cdr3_length: 13
j_call: TRBJ2-1
cdr3_aa: ASSYSGNPGDERF

v_call: TRBV29-1
cdr3_length: 11
j_call: TRBJ2-5
cdr3_aa: SVNNRQKETQY

v_call: TRBV3-1
cdr3_length: 15
j_call: TRBJ2-3
cdr3_aa: ASSQWKGAGTTDTQY

v_call: TRBV29-1
cdr3_length: 12
j_call: TRBJ2-1
cdr3_aa: SVFVERFRDEQF

v_call: TRBV10-3
cdr3_length: 12
j_call: TRBJ2-4
cdr3_aa: ATGAEVAKNIQY

v_call: TRBV2
cdr3_length: 12
j_call: -
cdr3_aa: ASRSDLITSEQY

v_call: TRBV7-2
cdr3_length: 15
j_call: TRBJ2-3
cdr3_aa: ASSQGAGYSRRDTQY

v_call: TRBV9
cdr3_length: 13
j_call: TRBJ2-1
cdr3_aa: ASSVVAGDKNEQF

v_call: TRBV10-3
cdr3_length: 14
j_call: TRBJ2-3
cdr3_aa: AISESEIAGTDTQY

v_call: TRBV3-1
cdr3_length: 12
j_call: TRBJ2-3
cdr3_aa: VSSPDTGGTTQY

v_call: TRBV7-9
cdr3_length: 13
j_call: TRBJ1-2
cdr3_aa: ASSLEVFRDYGYT

v_call: TRBV9
cdr3_length: 12
j_call: TRBJ2-1
cdr3_aa: ASLTSGSTDEQF